The 30 T cell receptor beta chains below come from one sample, sequenced in a study of T cell responses to AZD1222 COVID-19 vaccine. Profiled with immunoSEQ multiplex PCR; TCRdb holds only in-frame clones, not every one. The sample consists of more than 150,000 clones, around 87% of them appearing once. Sequenced material: peripheral blood, taken on day 0 of MenACWY control vaccination. The receptors here all came from an adult in good health.

CDR3 region: CASSPGTSRSSTQYF. Written as DNA, the CDR3 is TGTGCCAGCAGTCCAGGGACTAGCCGATCGTCAACCCAGTACTTC. This rearrangement joins TRBV2 to TRBJ2-5, with 9 bases fitting TRBD2. Germline values: CDR1 SNHLY, CDR2 FYNNEI. V shed 5 bases and J 8 bases; nucleotides not matched to a gene: 12. The CDR3 contains 15 residues.

V usage is TRBV19 and J usage is TRBJ2-7; possibly TRBD1 for D (5 bases). CDR3 length equals 14 residues. Germline CDR1 and CDR2: LNHDA and SQIVND (reference sequence). V lost 2 bases to trimming and J lost 3 bases, with 11 bases between them. The CDR3: CASSIPGKNYEQYF. CDR3 bases: TGTGCCAGTAGTATACCAGGGAAAAACTACGAGCAGTACTTC.

V gene TRBV21-1 combines with J gene TRBJ1-5. TRBV21-1 is a recognized pseudogene. This CDR3 has 12 amino acids. The CDR3 loop is CASSKGRETQHF. The CDR3 nucleotides read TGTGCCAGCAGCAAAGGGCGGGAGACCCAGCATTTT.

The J gene is TRBJ1-5, the V gene TRBV28, with 9 bases lining up with TRBD1. Looked up from germline, CDR1 is MDHEN and CDR2 is SYDVKM. The CDR3 runs to 15 residues. With V trimmed by 5 bases and J by 4 bases, 6 bases remained unmatched. Here the CDR3 DNA reads TGTGCCAGCAGTGTTGGACAGGGGCTTAATCAGCCCCAGCATTTT. This sequence encodes CASSVGQGLNQPQHF. Full variable domain (remainder filled in from reference TRBV28 and TRBJ1-5): DVKVTQSSRYLVKRTGEKVFLECVQDMDHENMFWYRQDPGLGLRLIYFSYDVKMKEKGDIPEGYSVSREKKERFSLILESASTNQTSMYLCASSVGQGLNQPQHFGDGTRLSIL.

The genes are TRBV18 and TRBJ1-2, with D maybe TRBD1 (5 bases). V shed 4 bases and J shed 2 bases, with 8 bases lying between them. Germline CDR1 reads KGHSH; CDR2 reads LQKENI. The CDR3 sequence is 13 residues long. CDR3 protein: CASSQDTNYGYTF. In nucleotides, the CDR3 is TGTGCCAGCTCACAGGACACAAACTATGGCTACACCTTC. Full variable domain (remainder filled in from reference TRBV18 and TRBJ1-2): NAGVMQNPRHLVRRRGQEARLRCSPMKGHSHVYWYRQLPEEGLKFMVYLQKENIIDESGMPKERFSAEFPKEGPSILRIQQVVRGDSAAYFCASSQDTNYGYTFGSGTRLTVV.

The chain joins TRBV12-3 or TRBV12-4 to TRBJ2-5; no clear D gene. This CDR3 region has 11 residues. Trimming stripped 8 bases from V and 0 bases from J, with 4 bases between. The CDR3 reads CASAYQETQYF. The DNA for the CDR3 is TGTGCCAGCGCTTACCAAGAGACCCAGTACTTC.

This clone came up once. V and J are TRBV27 and TRBJ2-7, with TRBD1 identical over 7 bases. CDR3 length equals 14 residues. Looked up from germline, CDR1 is MNHEY and CDR2 is SMNVEV (reference sequence). V dropped 2 bases and J dropped 6; count of bases not matched to a gene: 7. The DNA for the CDR3 is TGTGCCAGCAGTTTAGGTCAGGGGGTCGGCGAGCAGTACTTC. Amino acid sequence: CASSLGQGVGEQYF.

The genes are TRBV7-3 and TRBJ1-1; D unresolved. CDR3 length equals 13 residues. V lost 2 bases to trimming and J lost 5 bases, with 9 bases between them. The germline CDR1 and CDR2 sequences are SGHTA and FQGTGA. CDR3 bases: TGTGCCAGCAGCTTACTTGACCTAACTGAAGCTTTCTTT. This gives the protein CASSLLDLTEAFF.

This rearrangement joins TRBV28 to TRBJ1-4; 9 bases align to TRBD1. Germline trimming cut 3 bases from V and 4 bases from J; bases unmatched to any gene: 3. The CDR3 loop spans 15 amino acids. Looked up from germline, CDR1 is MDHEN and CDR2 is SYDVKM. The CDR3: CASSFDRGINEKLFF. The CDR3 DNA reads TGTGCCAGCAGTTTTGACAGGGGGATTAATGAAAAACTGTTTTTT. The variable domain in full, with the rest retrieved from reference TRBV28 and TRBJ1-4, is DVKVTQSSRYLVKRTGEKVFLECVQDMDHENMFWYRQDPGLGLRLIYFSYDVKMKEKGDIPEGYSVSREKKERFSLILESASTNQTSMYLCASSFDRGINEKLFFGSGTQLSVL.

This clone was found once. V and J are TRBV28 and TRBJ2-1; the D gene is possibly TRBD1 (6 bases). The CDR3 is 15 residues long. Germline CDR1 reads MDHEN; CDR2 reads SYDVKM. With 5 bases removed from V and 6 bases from J, the gap between germline ends came to 17 bases. CDR3 region: CASSPTGFRSNEQFF. For the CDR3, the DNA is TGTGCCAGCAGTCCCACAGGGTTTAGATCCAATGAGCAGTTCTTC.

This clone is a singleton in its sample. The genes are TRBV10-3 and TRBJ2-1; the match to TRBD2 covers 9 bases. Unmatched junction bases numbered 6, after V lost 4 bases and J lost 5 bases. Germline-derived CDR1 and CDR2 are ENHRY and SYGVKD. CDR3 length: 15 residues. CDR3: CAISGLAGPNNEQFF. The CDR3 DNA sequence: TGTGCCATCAGTGGTCTAGCGGGGCCCAACAATGAGCAGTTCTTC.

The gene calls are TRBV18 and TRBJ2-1; TRBD1 matches 8 bases. Germline loops: CDR1 KGHSH, CDR2 LQKENI. The length of the CDR3 is 15 residues. V was clipped by 6 bases and J by 8 bases; unmatched bases: 12. The CDR3 loop is CASSRLGQGLHEQFF. The CDR3 DNA reads as TGTGCCAGCTCCCGCCTAGGACAGGGTTTACATGAGCAGTTCTTC.

This clone was found a few times. The rearrangement links TRBV28 to TRBJ2-7, with TRBD2 identical over 8 bases. There are 15 residues in the CDR3. Germline CDR1 is MDHEN and CDR2 is SYDVKM. With 6 bases clipped from V and 7 bases from J, the junction kept 14 bases outside the gene matches. The CDR3 nucleotides read TGTGCCAGCAGCCTCATAGCGGGAACCGCTCGGGAGCAGTACTTC. Protein: CASSLIAGTAREQYF.

This clone was found once. The chain has TRBV20-1 and TRBJ2-1, with D maybe TRBD1 (5 bases). The CDR3 covers 13 residues. Per germline, CDR1 DFQATT and CDR2 SNEGSKA (reference sequence). Trimming shortened V by 3 bases and J by 4 bases, and 10 bases separated the two germline ends. For the CDR3, the DNA is TGCAGTGCTAGTCTGACAGCTTACAATGAGCAGTTCTTC. Translation gives CSASLTAYNEQFF.

The V and J genes are TRBV6-5 and TRBJ1-5, with D possibly TRBD1 on 5 matching bases. The ends were cut back, 7 bases at V and 0 bases at J, with 13 bases in the middle. The CDR3 is made up of 15 amino acids. CDR1 and CDR2 (germline): MNHEY, SVGAGI. The CDR3 is CASKVSRDSNQPQHF. The CDR3 DNA reads as TGTGCCAGCAAGGTTTCCAGGGATAGCAATCAGCCCCAGCATTTT.

The chain combines TRBV5-6 with TRBJ2-2; D gene unclear. CDR3 length: 14 residues. Trimming removed 3 bases at V and 1 base at J, with 7 bases between. Germline V lookup: CDR1 SGHDT, CDR2 YYEEEE. The CDR3 loop is CASSSTVNTGELFF. The CDR3, as DNA: TGTGCCAGCAGCTCGACCGTGAACACCGGGGAGCTGTTTTTT.

The chain recombines TRBV27 with TRBJ2-3; 13 positions agree with TRBD2. J gave up 4 bases and V 2 bases, and 3 bases lay outside the gene matches. Per the germline V gene, CDR1 is MNHEY and CDR2 is SMNVEV (reference sequence). There are 16 residues in the CDR3. As DNA, the CDR3 is TGTGCCAGCAGTTTACGGACTAGCGGGAGACCAGATACGCAGTATTTT. The encoded protein is CASSLRTSGRPDTQYF.

V gene TRBV18 combines with J gene TRBJ2-3; TRBD2 matches at 9 bases. Germline trimming cut 6 bases from V and 4 bases from J; bases unmatched to any gene: 23. This CDR3 is built from 20 residues. Germline CDR1 KGHSH, CDR2 LQKENI. CDR3 residues: CASSPRLAAFNTEVADTQYF. CDR3 DNA sequence: TGTGCCAGCTCCCCGAGACTAGCGGCGTTTAATACTGAGGTGGCAGATACGCAGTATTTT.

V is TRBV6-6 and J is TRBJ1-1; TRBD1 agrees at 7 bases. Trimming took 7 bases from V and 3 from J; bases not matched to a gene: 8. CDR3 size: 14 residues. Germline CDR1 reads MNHNY; CDR2 reads SVGAGI (reference sequence). CDR3 sequence: CASTRQGLDTEAFF. CDR3 nucleotide sequence: TGTGCCAGCACAAGACAGGGATTGGACACTGAAGCTTTCTTT.

The rearrangement uses TRBV6-5 and TRBJ2-7, with D possibly called TRBD1 or TRBD2 (5 bases each). Germline lookup yields CDR1 MNHEY and CDR2 SVGAGI. The CDR3 runs to 14 residues. V lost 2 bases to trimming and J lost 2 bases, with 10 bases between them. CDR3 protein: CASSYGAGTYEQYF. Written as DNA, the CDR3 is TGTGCCAGCAGTTACGGGGCCGGGACCTACGAGCAGTACTTC.

This chain uses TRBV4-1 with TRBJ1-1; D is unclear. V was trimmed by 4 bases and J by 1 base, leaving 7 bases between them. The CDR3 is 13 residues long. Germline CDR1 and CDR2: MGHRA and YSYEKL. CDR3 amino acids: CASSPQPNTEAFF. CDR3 nucleotides: TGCGCCAGCAGCCCCCAACCGAACACTGAAGCTTTCTTT.

The chain carries TRBV6-5 and TRBJ1-5; 9 nucleotides line up with TRBD1. Germline V lookup: CDR1 MNHEY, CDR2 SVGAGI. Unmatched junction bases numbered 3, after V lost 2 bases and J lost 4 bases. The CDR3 extends over 15 amino acids. The CDR3 here is CASSYTGQGNQPQHF. In nucleotides, the CDR3 is TGTGCCAGCAGTTACACTGGACAGGGGAATCAGCCCCAGCATTTT.

This chain uses TRBV5-1 with TRBJ1-4; no reliable D call. Germline lookup yields CDR1 SGHRS and CDR2 YFSETQ. Trimming removed 4 bases from V and 0 bases from J, with 10 bases in between. This CDR3 is 15 amino acids long. The CDR3 loop is CASSLEGTTNEKLFF. The CDR3 DNA reads as TGCGCCAGCAGCCTGGAGGGCACAACTAATGAAAAACTGTTTTTT.

There are a few counts of this clone. The chain has TRBV6-5 and TRBJ1-6; tentatively, D is TRBD1 (5 bases). The CDR3 is made up of 14 amino acids. With 4 bases removed from V and 5 bases from J, the gap between germline ends came to 9 bases. Germline-derived CDR1 and CDR2 are MNHEY and SVGAGI. CDR3: CASSSGGNNSPLHF. The CDR3 DNA reads TGTGCCAGCAGTTCCGGGGGGAATAATTCACCCCTCCACTTT.

This chain joins TRBV7-2 and TRBJ1-3; maybe TRBD1 (5 bases). The ends were cut back, 1 base at V and 4 bases at J, with 8 bases in the middle. This CDR3 is 14 amino acids long. In germline, CDR1 is SGHTA, CDR2 FQGNSA. This chain's CDR3 is CASSLDPGGNTIYF. CDR3 nucleotide sequence: TGTGCCAGCAGCTTAGACCCAGGGGGAAACACCATATATTTT. The whole variable domain, filled in from reference TRBV7-2 and TRBJ1-3, reads GAGVSQSPSNKVTEKGKDVELRCDPISGHTALYWYRQSLGQGLEFLIYFQGNSAPDKSGLPSDRFSAERTGGSVSTLTIQRTQQEDSAVYLCASSLDPGGNTIYFGEGSWLTVV.

This clone has just one count. This rearrangement joins TRBV19 to TRBJ1-3; D gene uncertain. The germline V and J ends were trimmed by 6 bases and 2 bases, with 14 bases remaining between them. This CDR3 comprises 15 residues. Germline CDR1 is LNHDA and CDR2 is SQIVND (reference sequence). The CDR3 reads CASRGFRTAGNTIYF. The CDR3 DNA reads as TGTGCCAGTAGGGGTTTTCGGACCGCTGGAAACACCATATATTTT.

The chain links TRBV9 to TRBJ2-1, with 15 bases matching TRBD2. The germline gives CDR1 SGDLS, CDR2 YYNGEE. V shed 2 bases and J 6 bases; nucleotides not matched to a gene: 9. This CDR3 region has 18 residues. For the CDR3, the DNA is TGTGCCAGCAGCGTCGGACTAGCGGGAGGGCTTAACGGCAATGAGCAGTTCTTC. This codes for CASSVGLAGGLNGNEQFF. Variable domain in full (rest from reference TRBV9 and TRBJ2-1): DSGVTQTPKHLITATGQRVTLRCSPRSGDLSVYWYQQSLDQGLQFLIQYYNGEERAKGNILERFSAQQFPDLHSELNLSSLELGDSALYFCASSVGLAGGLNGNEQFFGPGTRLTVL.

The chain is built from TRBV24-1 and TRBJ2-3; TRBD2 might be the D (6 bases). CDR3 length equals 16 residues. Germline CDR1 is KGHDR and CDR2 is SFDVKD. V lost 9 bases, J lost 6 bases, and 24 bases lay in between. CDR3 protein: CATGYDFSGKGDTQYF. DNA of the CDR3: TGTGCCACCGGCTACGACTTTAGCGGAAAAGGGGATACGCAGTATTTT.

The rearrangement joins TRBV10-3 to TRBJ1-1; 7 nucleotides agree with TRBD1. This CDR3 has 16 amino acids. Germline V gene data show CDR1 as ENHRY and CDR2 as SYGVKD. V dropped 5 bases and J dropped 0; count of bases not matched to a gene: 9. The chain's CDR3 is CAISTGQGVVNTEAFF. CDR3 nucleotides: TGTGCCATCAGTACCGGCCAGGGGGTAGTGAACACTGAAGCTTTCTTT.

This clone was observed a few times. This chain uses TRBV3-1 (or the pseudogene TRBV3-2) with TRBJ2-7; 10 bases match TRBD2. The CDR3 length is 14 residues. Trimming took 4 bases from V and 7 from J; bases not matched to a gene: 7. Germline V CDR1 and CDR2: LGHDT, YNNKEL (reference sequence). This chain's CDR3 is CASSPLAGVGEQYF. As DNA, the CDR3 is TGTGCCAGCAGCCCCCTAGCGGGAGTAGGGGAGCAGTACTTC.